Sequencing of this T cell receptor (beta chain) was carried out in a study of blood T cell repertoires in COVID-19. Looking at the study overall: The origin of the acute and convalescent COVID-19 samples was the United States, Italy and Spain.

The CDR3 is 15 residues long. Trimming took 3 bases from V and 5 from J; bases not matched to a gene: 8. Germline CDR1 is LNHDA and CDR2 is SQIVND (reference sequence). Some clones are missing from TCRdb's copy, which holds only in-frame ones; the method was immunoSEQ multiplex PCR. The table shows nearly 80,000 clones, with roughly 85% occurring only once. The source is a woman aged 70-85 years with acute or convalescent COVID-19. This chain uses TRBV19 with TRBJ1-2; TRBD1 matches at 8 bases. Sequencing was performed on peripheral blood. The CDR3 DNA sequence: TGTGCCAGTAGTATGGGCGGACAGGGAATATATGGCTACACCTTC. It specifies CASSMGGQGIYGYTF. Drawing the rest from reference TRBV19 and TRBJ1-2, the complete variable domain is DGGITQSPKYLFRKEGQNVTLSCEQNLNHDAMYWYRQDPGQGLRLIYYSQIVNDFQKGDIAEGYSVSREKKESFPLTVTSAQKNPTAFYLCASSMGGQGIYGYTFGSGTRLTVV.